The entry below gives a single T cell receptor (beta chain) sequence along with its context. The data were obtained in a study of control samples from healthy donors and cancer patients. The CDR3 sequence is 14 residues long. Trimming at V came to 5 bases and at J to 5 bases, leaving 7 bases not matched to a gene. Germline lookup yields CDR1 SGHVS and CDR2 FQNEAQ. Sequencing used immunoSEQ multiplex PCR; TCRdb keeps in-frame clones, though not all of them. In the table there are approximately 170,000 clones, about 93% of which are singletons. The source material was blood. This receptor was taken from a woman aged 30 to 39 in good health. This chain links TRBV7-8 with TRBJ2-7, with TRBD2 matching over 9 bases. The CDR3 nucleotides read TGTGCCAGCAGCAATCCGGCGGGGGGGAACGAGCAGTACTTC. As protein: CASSNPAGGNEQYF. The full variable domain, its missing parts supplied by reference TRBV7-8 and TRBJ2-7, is GAGVSQSPRYKVAKRGQDVALRCDPISGHVSLFWYQQALGQGPEFLTYFQNEAQLDKSGLPSDRFFAERPEGSVSTLKIQRTQQEDSAVYLCASSNPAGGNEQYFGPGTRLTVT.